This T cell receptor (beta chain) emerged from a study of PD-1 blockade in classical Hodgkin lymphoma. Overall study results and limits: There was a significant rise in CD4+ TCR diversity by C4D1, with no such rise for CD8+. The authors have not defined what causes the repertoire differences, possibly disease activity or prior therapy.

Time point reported: cycle 4 day 1 (C4D1), after 6 weeks of nivolumab. Each patient experienced a relapse that followed autologous stem cell transplantation, and brentuximab vedotin exposure varied. Out of thawed PBMCs, magnetic negative selection purified CD4+ T cells. Comments on this clone: Its antigen remains unidentified.

The assay was immunoSEQ multiplex PCR, and TCRdb's table has in-frame clones only and misses some. The sample lists around 28,000 clones; 85% to 90% were seen once. The J segment lost 1 base and the V segment lost 4 bases, leaving 5 bases of the junction unmatched. Germline V gene sequence: CDR1 MGHRA, CDR2 YSYEKL. The CDR3 is 15 amino acids. The input for sequencing was CD4+ T cells from blood, taken before the fourth cycle of nivolumab. The chain has TRBV4-1 and TRBJ2-3; 7 nucleotides line up with TRBD2. The origin of this receptor is a human donor with classical Hodgkin lymphoma. The CDR3 DNA is TGCGCCAGCAGCCCCAGCGGGGACCGCACAGATACGCAGTATTTT. Translating it yields CASSPSGDRTDTQYF.